One T cell receptor beta chain is described in this entry. Its antigen is currently unknown. Data came from immunoSEQ multiplex PCR; TCRdb stores just in-frame clones and leaves some out. The sample gives roughly 140,000 clones, roughly nine tenths of which show up once; under 0.8% is in the top ten. The sample belongs to a study of cytomegalovirus exposure and HLA in healthy donors. Study observations and caveats: A subsequent analysis found that TCR clusters from the first cohort also tended to co-occur in the roughly 120 validation repertoires, with 94% of cluster scores above 0. Researchers catalogued about 150 TCR beta chains as cytomegalovirus-associated. Rarity marked most TCR sequences, yet some public TCRs occurred in many donors.

The germline gives CDR1 SGHDT, CDR2 YYEEEE. V trimming: 0 bases; J trimming: 7 bases; junction bases outside the gene matches: 10. The CDR3 contains 15 residues. Sample: PBMCs. The sequence came from a man younger than 30 in good health and CMV-seronegative. The rearrangement joins TRBV5-6 to TRBJ2-7, with 7 bases matching TRBD1. CDR3 sequence: CASSLGDSSRREQYF. As DNA, the CDR3 is TGTGCCAGCAGCTTGGGGGACAGCTCTCGTCGGGAGCAGTACTTC.